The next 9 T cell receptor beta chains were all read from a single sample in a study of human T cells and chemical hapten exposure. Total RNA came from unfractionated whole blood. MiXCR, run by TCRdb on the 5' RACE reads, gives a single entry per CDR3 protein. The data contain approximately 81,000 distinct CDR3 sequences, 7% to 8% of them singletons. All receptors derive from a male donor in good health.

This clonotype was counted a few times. CDR3 DNA sequence: TGTGCCAGCAGCCCCCGGGACACCGGCGCCGTACTCCTCCACTTT. Its protein is CASSPRDTGAVLLHF. This chain links TRBV12-3 or TRBV12-4 with TRBJ1-6; D might be TRBD1 (6 bases). V lost 6 bases, J lost 15 bases, and 24 bases lay in between. This CDR3 contains 15 residues.

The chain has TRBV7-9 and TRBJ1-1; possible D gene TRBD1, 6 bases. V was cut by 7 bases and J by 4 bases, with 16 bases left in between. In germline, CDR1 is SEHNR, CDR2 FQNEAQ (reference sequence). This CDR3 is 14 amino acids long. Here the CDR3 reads CASTPTGGSTEAFF. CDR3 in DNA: TGTGCCAGCACCCCGACTGGGGGCTCCACTGAAGCTTTCTTT.

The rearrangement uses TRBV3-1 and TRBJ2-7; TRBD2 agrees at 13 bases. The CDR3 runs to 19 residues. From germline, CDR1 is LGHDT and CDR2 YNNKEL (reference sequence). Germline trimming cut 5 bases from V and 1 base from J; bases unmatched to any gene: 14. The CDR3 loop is CASSARTSGGRGFSYEQYF. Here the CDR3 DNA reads TGTGCCAGCAGCGCCCGGACTAGCGGGGGCCGCGGTTTTTCCTACGAGCAGTACTTC.

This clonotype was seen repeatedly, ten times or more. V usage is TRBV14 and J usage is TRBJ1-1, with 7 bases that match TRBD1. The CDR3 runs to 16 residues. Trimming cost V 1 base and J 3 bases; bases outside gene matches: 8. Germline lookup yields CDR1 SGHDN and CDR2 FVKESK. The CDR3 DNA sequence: TGTGCCAGCAGCCAAGCCTTCGAAGGGACAGACACTGAAGCTTTCTTT. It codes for CASSQAFEGTDTEAFF.

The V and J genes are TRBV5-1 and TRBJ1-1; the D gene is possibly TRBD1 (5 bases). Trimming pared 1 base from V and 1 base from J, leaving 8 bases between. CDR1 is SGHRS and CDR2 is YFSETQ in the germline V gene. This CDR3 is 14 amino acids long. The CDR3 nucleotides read TGCGCCAGCAGCTTGCAGGGCGGGAACACTGAAGCTTTCTTT. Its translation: CASSLQGGNTEAFF.

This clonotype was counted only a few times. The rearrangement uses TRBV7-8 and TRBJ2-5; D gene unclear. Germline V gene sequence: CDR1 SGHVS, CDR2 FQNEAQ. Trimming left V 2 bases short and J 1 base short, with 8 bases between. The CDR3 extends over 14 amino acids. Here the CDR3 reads CASSLYGSQETQYF. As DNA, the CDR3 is TGTGCCAGCAGCTTATATGGCAGCCAAGAGACCCAGTACTTC.

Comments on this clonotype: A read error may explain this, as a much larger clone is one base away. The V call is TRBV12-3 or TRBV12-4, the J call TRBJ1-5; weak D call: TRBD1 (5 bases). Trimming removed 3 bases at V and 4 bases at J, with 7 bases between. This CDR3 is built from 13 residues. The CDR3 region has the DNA TGTGCCAGCAGTTTGGGGGATAATCAGCCCCAGCATTTT. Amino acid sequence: CASSLGDNQPQHF.

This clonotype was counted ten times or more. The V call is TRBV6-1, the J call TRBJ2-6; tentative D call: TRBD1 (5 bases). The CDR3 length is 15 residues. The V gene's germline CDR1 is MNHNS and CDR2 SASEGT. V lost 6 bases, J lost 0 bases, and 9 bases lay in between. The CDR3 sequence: CASRDRPSGANVLTF. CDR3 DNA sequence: TGTGCCAGCAGAGACAGACCCTCTGGGGCCAACGTCCTGACTTTC.

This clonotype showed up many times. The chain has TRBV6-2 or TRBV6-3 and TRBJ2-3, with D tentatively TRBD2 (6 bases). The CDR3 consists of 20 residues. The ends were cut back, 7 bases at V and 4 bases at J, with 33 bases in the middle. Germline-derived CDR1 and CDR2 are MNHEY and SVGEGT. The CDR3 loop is CASTAEGEDTRTFVADTQYF. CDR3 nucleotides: TGTGCCAGCACGGCTGAAGGGGAGGATACAAGAACCTTCGTGGCAGATACGCAGTATTTT.